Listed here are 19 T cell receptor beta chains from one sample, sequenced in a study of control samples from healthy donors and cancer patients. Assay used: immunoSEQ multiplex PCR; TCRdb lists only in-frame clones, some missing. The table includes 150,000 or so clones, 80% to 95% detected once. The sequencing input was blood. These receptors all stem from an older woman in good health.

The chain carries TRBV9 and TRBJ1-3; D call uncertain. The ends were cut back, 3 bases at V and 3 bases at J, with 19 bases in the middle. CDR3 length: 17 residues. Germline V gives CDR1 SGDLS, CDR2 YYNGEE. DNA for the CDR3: TGTGCCAGCAGCGGCTTCCAGGTTAGGCATGGTGGAAACACCATATATTTT. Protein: CASSGFQVRHGGNTIYF.

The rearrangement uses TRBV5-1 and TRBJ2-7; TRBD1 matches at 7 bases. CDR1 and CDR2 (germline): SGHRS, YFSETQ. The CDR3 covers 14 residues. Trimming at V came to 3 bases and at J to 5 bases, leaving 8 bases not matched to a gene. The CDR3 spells CASSSRQGIHEQYF. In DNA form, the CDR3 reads TGCGCCAGCAGCTCCAGACAGGGTATCCACGAGCAGTACTTC.

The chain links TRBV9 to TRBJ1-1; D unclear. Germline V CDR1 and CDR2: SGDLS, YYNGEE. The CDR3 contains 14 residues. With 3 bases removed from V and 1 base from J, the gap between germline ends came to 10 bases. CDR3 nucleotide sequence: TGTGCCAGCAGCGCCTCCCCGGGGAACACTGAAGCTTTCTTT. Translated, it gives CASSASPGNTEAFF.

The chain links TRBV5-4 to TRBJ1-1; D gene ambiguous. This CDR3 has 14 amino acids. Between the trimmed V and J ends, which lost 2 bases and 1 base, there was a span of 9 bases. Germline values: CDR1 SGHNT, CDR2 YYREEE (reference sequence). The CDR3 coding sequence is TGTGCCAGCAGCTTAATGATAGGGAACACTGAAGCTTTCTTT. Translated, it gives CASSLMIGNTEAFF.

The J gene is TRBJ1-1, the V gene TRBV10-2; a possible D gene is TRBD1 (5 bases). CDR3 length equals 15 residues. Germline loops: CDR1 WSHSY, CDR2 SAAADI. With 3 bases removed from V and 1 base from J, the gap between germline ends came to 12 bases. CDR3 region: CASSDPQGPNTEAFF. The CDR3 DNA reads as TGCGCCAGCAGTGACCCGCAGGGACCGAACACTGAAGCTTTCTTT.

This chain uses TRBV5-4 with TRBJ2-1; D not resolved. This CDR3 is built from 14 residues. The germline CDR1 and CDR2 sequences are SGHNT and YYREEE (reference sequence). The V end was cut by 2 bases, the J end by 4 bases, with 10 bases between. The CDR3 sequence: CASSFRTEYNEQFF. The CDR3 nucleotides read TGTGCCAGCAGCTTCAGAACAGAGTACAATGAGCAGTTCTTC.

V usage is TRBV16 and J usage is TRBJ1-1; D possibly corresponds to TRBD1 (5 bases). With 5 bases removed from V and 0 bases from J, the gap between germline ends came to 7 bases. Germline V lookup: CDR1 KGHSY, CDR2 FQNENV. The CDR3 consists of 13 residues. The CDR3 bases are TGTGCCAGCAGCAAACAGGTGAACACTGAAGCTTTCTTT. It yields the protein CASSKQVNTEAFF.

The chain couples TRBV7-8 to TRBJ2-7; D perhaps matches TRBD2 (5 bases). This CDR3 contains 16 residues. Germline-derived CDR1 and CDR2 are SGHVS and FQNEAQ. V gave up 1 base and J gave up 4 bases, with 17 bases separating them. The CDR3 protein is CASSLVGGRPIYEQYF. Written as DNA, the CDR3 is TGTGCCAGCAGCTTAGTTGGAGGCCGTCCGATATACGAGCAGTACTTC.

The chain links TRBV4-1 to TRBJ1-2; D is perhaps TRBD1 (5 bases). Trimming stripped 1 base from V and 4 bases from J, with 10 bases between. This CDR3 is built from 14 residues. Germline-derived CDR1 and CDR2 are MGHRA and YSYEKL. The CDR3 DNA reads TGCGCCAGCAGCCAAGGAGGCAGGGCCTATGGCTACACCTTC. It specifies CASSQGGRAYGYTF.

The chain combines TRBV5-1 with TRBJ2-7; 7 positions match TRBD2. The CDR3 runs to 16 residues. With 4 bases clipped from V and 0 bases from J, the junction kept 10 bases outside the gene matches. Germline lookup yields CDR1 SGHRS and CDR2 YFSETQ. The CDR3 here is CASSQGGSAGSYEQYF. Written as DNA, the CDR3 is TGCGCCAGCAGCCAGGGAGGGAGTGCGGGCTCCTACGAGCAGTACTTC.

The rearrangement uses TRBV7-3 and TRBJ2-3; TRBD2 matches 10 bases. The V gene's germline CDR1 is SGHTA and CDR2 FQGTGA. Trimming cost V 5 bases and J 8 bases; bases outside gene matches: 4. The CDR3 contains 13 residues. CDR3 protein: CASSDRTSGTQYF. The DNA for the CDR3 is TGTGCCAGCAGCGACCGGACTAGCGGTACGCAGTATTTT.

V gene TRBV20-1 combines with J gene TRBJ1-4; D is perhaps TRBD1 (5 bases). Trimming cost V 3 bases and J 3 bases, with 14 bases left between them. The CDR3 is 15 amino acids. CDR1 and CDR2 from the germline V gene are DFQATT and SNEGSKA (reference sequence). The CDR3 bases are TGCAGTGCTAGTTCTGGGGAGGGGTCTAATGAAAAACTGTTTTTT. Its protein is CSASSGEGSNEKLFF.

The DNA of the CDR3 is TGTGCCAGCAGTCTCACGACAGGGTGGGTTGATGGCTACACCTTC. Residues: CASSLTTGWVDGYTF. V is TRBV6-5 and J is TRBJ1-2; TRBD1 matches 7 bases. V gave up 5 bases and J gave up 6 bases; unmatched junction bases: 12. The CDR3 has 15 amino acids. From germline, CDR1 is MNHEY and CDR2 SVGAGI.

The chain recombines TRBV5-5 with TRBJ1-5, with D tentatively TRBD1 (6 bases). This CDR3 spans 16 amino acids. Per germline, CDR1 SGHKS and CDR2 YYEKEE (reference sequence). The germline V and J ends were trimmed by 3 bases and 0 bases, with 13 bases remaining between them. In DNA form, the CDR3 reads TGTGCCAGCAGCTGGGGGGGCAGCCATAGCAATCAGCCCCAGCATTTT. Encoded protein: CASSWGGSHSNQPQHF. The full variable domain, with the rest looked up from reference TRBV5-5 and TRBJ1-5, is DAGVTQSPTHLIKTRGQQVTLRCSPISGHKSVSWYQQVLGQGPQFIFQYYEKEERGRGNFPDRFSARQFPNYSSELNVNALLLGDSALYLCASSWGGSHSNQPQHFGDGTRLSIL.

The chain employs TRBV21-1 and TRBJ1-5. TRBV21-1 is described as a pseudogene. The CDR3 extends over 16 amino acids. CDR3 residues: CASSKVSPPSNQPQHF. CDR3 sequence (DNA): TGTGCCAGCAGCAAAGTATCCCCCCCGAGCAATCAGCCCCAGCATTTT.

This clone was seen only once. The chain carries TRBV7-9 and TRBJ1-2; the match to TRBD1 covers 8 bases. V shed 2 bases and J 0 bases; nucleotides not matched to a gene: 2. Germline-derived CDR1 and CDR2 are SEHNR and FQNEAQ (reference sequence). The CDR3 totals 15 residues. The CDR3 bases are TGTGCCAGCAGCTTACAGGGGGCGCCTAACTATGGCTACACCTTC. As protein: CASSLQGAPNYGYTF.

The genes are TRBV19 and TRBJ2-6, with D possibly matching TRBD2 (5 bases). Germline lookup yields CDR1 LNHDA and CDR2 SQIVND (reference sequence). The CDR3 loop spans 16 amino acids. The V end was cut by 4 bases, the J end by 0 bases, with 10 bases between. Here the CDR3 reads CASSNEGPSGANVLTF. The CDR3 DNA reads TGTGCCAGTAGTAATGAGGGCCCCTCTGGGGCCAACGTCCTGACTTTC. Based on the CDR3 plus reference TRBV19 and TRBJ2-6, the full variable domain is DGGITQSPKYLFRKEGQNVTLSCEQNLNHDAMYWYRQDPGQGLRLIYYSQIVNDFQKGDIAEGYSVSREKKESFPLTVTSAQKNPTAFYLCASSNEGPSGANVLTFGAGSRLTVL.

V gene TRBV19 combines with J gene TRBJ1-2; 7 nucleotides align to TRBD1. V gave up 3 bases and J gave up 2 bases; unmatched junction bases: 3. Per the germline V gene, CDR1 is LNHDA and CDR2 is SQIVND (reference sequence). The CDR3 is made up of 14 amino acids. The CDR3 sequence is CASSIGRGNYGYTF. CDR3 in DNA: TGTGCCAGTAGTATTGGCAGGGGGAACTATGGCTACACCTTC. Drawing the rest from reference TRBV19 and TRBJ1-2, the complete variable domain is DGGITQSPKYLFRKEGQNVTLSCEQNLNHDAMYWYRQDPGQGLRLIYYSQIVNDFQKGDIAEGYSVSREKKESFPLTVTSAQKNPTAFYLCASSIGRGNYGYTFGSGTRLTVV.

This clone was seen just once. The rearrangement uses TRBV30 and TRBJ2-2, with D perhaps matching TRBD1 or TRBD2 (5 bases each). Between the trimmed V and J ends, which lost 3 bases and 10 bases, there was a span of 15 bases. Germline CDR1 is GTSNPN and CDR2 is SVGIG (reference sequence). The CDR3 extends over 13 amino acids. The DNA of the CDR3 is TGTGCCTGGAGGGGGGACCCTCGATCGGAGCTGTTTTTT. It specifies CAWRGDPRSELFF.